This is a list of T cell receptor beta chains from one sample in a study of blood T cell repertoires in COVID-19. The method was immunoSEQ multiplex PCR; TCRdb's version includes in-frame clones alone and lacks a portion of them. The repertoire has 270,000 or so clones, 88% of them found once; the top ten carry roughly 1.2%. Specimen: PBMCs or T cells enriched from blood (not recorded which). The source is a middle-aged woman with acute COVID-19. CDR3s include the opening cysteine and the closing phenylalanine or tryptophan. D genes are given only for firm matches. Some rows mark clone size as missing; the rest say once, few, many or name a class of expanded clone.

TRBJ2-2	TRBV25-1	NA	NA	TGTGCCAGCAGTGAATCCCCGGACATCACCGGGGAGCTGTTTTTT	CASSESPDITGELFF
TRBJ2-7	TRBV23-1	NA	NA	TGCGCCAGCAGTCAATCGGCTCTTATCTCCTACGAGCAGTACTTC	CASSQSALISYEQYF
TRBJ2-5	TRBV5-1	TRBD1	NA	TGCGCCAGCAGACGACAGGGGCTGGAGACCCAGTACTTC	CASRRQGLETQYF
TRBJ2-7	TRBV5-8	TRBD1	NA	TGTGCCAGCAGCTTGAAGGGGACAGGGGGCTTCTACGAGCAGTACTTC	CASSLKGTGGFYEQYF
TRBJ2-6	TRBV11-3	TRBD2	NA	TGTGCCAGCAGCTTGGGGAGGGGACTAGCGGGAGGCGCTGGGGCCAACGTCCTGACTTTC	CASSLGRGLAGGAGANVLTF
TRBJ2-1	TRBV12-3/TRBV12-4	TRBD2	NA	TGTGCCAGCAGAGCGGGAGTGGGTAATGAGCAGTTCTTC	CASRAGVGNEQFF
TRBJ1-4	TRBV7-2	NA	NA	TGTGCCAGCAGCTTGGAAGGGGCGTACGAAAAACTGTTTTTT	CASSLEGAYEKLFF
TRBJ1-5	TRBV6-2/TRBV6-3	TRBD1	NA	TGTGCCAGCAGTGACAGGGGCCTCAATCAGCCCCAGCATTTT	CASSDRGLNQPQHF
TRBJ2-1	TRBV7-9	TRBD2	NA	TGTGCCAGCAGCCCACCGGGACTAGCGGGATACAATGAGCAGTTCTTC	CASSPPGLAGYNEQFF
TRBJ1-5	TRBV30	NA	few	TGTGCCTGGAGCCCCGGGTTGGTTCAGCCCCAGCATTTT	CAWSPGLVQPQHF
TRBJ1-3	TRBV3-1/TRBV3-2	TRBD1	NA	TGTGCCAGCAGCCAAATCAGGGGGGCTGGAAACACCATATATTTT	CASSQIRGAGNTIYF
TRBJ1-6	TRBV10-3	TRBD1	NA	TGTGCCATCGGGACAGGGAGCTCCTATAATTCACCCCTCCACTTT	CAIGTGSSYNSPLHF
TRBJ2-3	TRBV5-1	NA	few	TGCGCCAGCAGCTTGTATGGCGGCTCCCCGGGCACAGATACGCAGTATTTT	CASSLYGGSPGTDTQYF